Each of the 18 T cell receptor beta chains below was sequenced from the same sample in a study of T-cell reconstitution after alpha-beta-depleted transplantation in children. Unique molecular identifiers were incorporated during preparation of the TCRbeta library. Each CDR3 protein gets one entry after TCRdb re-called the PCR reads with MiXCR. The profile covers 300,000 or so distinct CDR3 sequences, with about 10% appearing a single time and about a tenth taken by the ten largest. The sample here was PBMCs from the stem cell graft donor, taken from the stem cell graft. Receptor source: a human donor who donated a stem cell graft to a child with SCID.

This chain links TRBV2 with TRBJ2-2, with 9 bases lining up with TRBD2. Trimming cost V 6 bases and J 7 bases; bases outside gene matches: 6. There are 14 residues in the CDR3. Germline loops: CDR1 SNHLY, CDR2 FYNNEI. Here the CDR3 reads CASRGGLAGGELFF. CDR3 DNA sequence: TGTGCCAGCAGGGGGGGACTAGCCGGCGGGGAGCTGTTTTTT.

The chain carries TRBV5-6 and TRBJ1-2; a weak D match, TRBD1 (6 bases). The CDR3 has 15 amino acids. CDR1 and CDR2 from the germline V gene are SGHDT and YYEEEE. With 6 bases removed from V and 5 bases from J, the gap between germline ends came to 20 bases. The CDR3 loop is CASITTSAGVYGYTF. CDR3 sequence (DNA): TGTGCCAGCATCACCACGTCGGCAGGGGTATATGGCTACACCTTC.

This clonotype was seen at least ten times. This rearrangement joins TRBV10-3 to TRBJ2-7; D unclear. CDR3 length equals 12 residues. Trimming left V 8 bases short and J 0 bases short, with 8 bases between. Germline V gene sequence: CDR1 ENHRY, CDR2 SYGVKD. CDR3: CAISMDSYEQYF. DNA for the CDR3: TGTGCCATCTCGATGGACTCCTACGAGCAGTACTTC.

Ten or more counts support this clonotype. The V gene is TRBV2, the J gene TRBJ2-1, with D possibly being TRBD2 (6 bases). The CDR3 is made up of 15 amino acids. CDR1 and CDR2 (germline): SNHLY, FYNNEI. V was clipped by 4 bases and J by 3 bases, with 13 bases between them. The CDR3 coding sequence is TGTGCCAGCAGTGGGGCTAGCGCGAACTACAATGAGCAGTTCTTC. Translating gives CASSGASANYNEQFF.

The CDR3 loop is CASRPGNYEQYF. In DNA, the CDR3 is TGTGCCAGCAGGCCGGGCAATTACGAGCAGTACTTC. The chain recombines TRBV12-3 or TRBV12-4 with TRBJ2-7; no reliable D call. V shed 6 bases and J shed 4 bases, with 10 bases lying between them. This CDR3 region has 12 residues.

The J gene is TRBJ1-3, the V gene TRBV7-9; D is unclear. The CDR3 extends over 16 amino acids. Germline assignment: CDR1 SEHNR and CDR2 FQNEAQ (reference sequence). Trimming removed 2 bases at V and 4 bases at J, with 15 bases between. The CDR3 region is CASSLTETTSGNTIYF. The CDR3 DNA reads as TGTGCCAGCAGCTTAACCGAGACTACATCCGGAAACACCATATATTTT.

This clonotype was recorded a few times. V usage is TRBV7-2 and J usage is TRBJ2-3; TRBD1 aligns across 9 bases. The CDR3 runs to 14 residues. Germline values: CDR1 SGHTA, CDR2 FQGNSA. The trim removed 5 bases at V and 5 bases at J, leaving 5 bases unmatched. The DNA of the CDR3 is TGTGCCAGCAGCCGGGACAGGGCGGTAGATACGCAGTATTTT. It is translated as CASSRDRAVDTQYF.

This clonotype was counted ten times or more. The chain joins TRBV12-3 or TRBV12-4 to TRBJ2-3, with a weak D call TRBD2 (5 bases). V was pared by 7 bases and J by 2 bases, with 10 bases between. The CDR3 loop spans 13 amino acids. The CDR3 bases are TGTGCCAGCACCCGAGGGCTCACAGATACGCAGTATTTT. The encoded protein is CASTRGLTDTQYF.

The chain uses TRBV5-1 and TRBJ2-2, with TRBD2 identical over 8 bases. This CDR3 spans 19 amino acids. Germline CDR1 reads SGHRS; CDR2 reads YFSETQ. Trimming at V came to 4 bases and at J to 4 bases, leaving 18 bases not matched to a gene. The CDR3 loop is CASSTTFRAGAASTGELFF. In DNA, the CDR3 is TGCGCCAGCAGCACAACGTTCCGAGCGGGGGCTGCCTCCACCGGGGAGCTGTTTTTT.

The chain joins TRBV7-8 to TRBJ2-2; a weak D match, TRBD1 (5 bases). There are 16 residues in the CDR3. Germline CDR1 reads SGHVS; CDR2 reads FQNEAQ. The V gene lost 4 bases and the J gene lost 1 base, with 13 bases spanning the gap. Written as DNA, the CDR3 is TGTGCCAGCAGCTCCATCATGGGGCTGAACACCGGGGAGCTGTTTTTT. Its translation is CASSSIMGLNTGELFF.

This clonotype was seen at least ten times. This rearrangement joins TRBV6-4 to TRBJ2-2; D not certain. From germline, CDR1 is MRHNA and CDR2 SNTAGT. Trimming pared 2 bases from V and 4 bases from J, leaving 11 bases between. The CDR3 runs 15 residues. CDR3 DNA: TGTGCCAGCAGTGACCTCCCTAGTAGCACCGGGGAGCTGTTTTTT. Amino acids: CASSDLPSSTGELFF.

The chain couples TRBV6-2 or TRBV6-3 to TRBJ2-4; TRBD1 matches 7 bases. The J segment lost 7 bases and the V segment lost 8 bases, leaving 5 bases of the junction unmatched. Per the germline V gene, CDR1 is MNHEY and CDR2 is SVGEGT. The CDR3 consists of 12 residues. The CDR3 region has the DNA TGTGCCAGCGGGACAGTCGATAACATTCAGTACTTC. This codes for CASGTVDNIQYF.

The rearrangement links TRBV12-3 or TRBV12-4 to TRBJ1-1, with a possible D match to TRBD1 (5 bases). V dropped 5 bases and J dropped 3 bases, with 16 bases sitting between them. There are 15 residues in the CDR3. The CDR3 protein is CASSPRGGTYTEAFF. The CDR3 nucleotides read TGTGCCAGCAGTCCCCGGGGTGGGACCTACACTGAAGCTTTCTTT.

This clonotype was picked up one time. The J gene is TRBJ2-1, the V gene TRBV6-4; D remains unclear. Per germline, CDR1 MRHNA and CDR2 SNTAGT. The V and J ends lost 6 bases and 7 bases respectively, with 10 bases between them. This CDR3 spans 12 amino acids. The CDR3 sequence: CASRQQWNEQFF. Written as DNA, the CDR3 is TGTGCCAGCAGACAGCAGTGGAATGAGCAGTTCTTC.

Here the CDR3 DNA reads TGTGCCAGCAGCCTCGTTCACGAGCAGTACTTC. It translates to CASSLVHEQYF. The rearrangement uses TRBV7-2 and TRBJ2-7; D is unresolved. Per the germline V gene, CDR1 is SGHTA and CDR2 is FQGNSA. V lost 5 bases, J lost 5 bases, and 7 bases lay in between. CDR3 length: 11 amino acids. Full variable domain (outside the CDR3, taken from reference TRBV7-2 and TRBJ2-7): GAGVSQSPSNKVTEKGKDVELRCDPISGHTALYWYRQSLGQGLEFLIYFQGNSAPDKSGLPSDRFSAERTGGSVSTLTIQRTQQEDSAVYLCASSLVHEQYFGPGTRLTVT.

This chain connects TRBV6-6 to TRBJ2-3; the D is unclear. V shed 5 bases and J shed 4 bases, with 7 bases lying between them. This CDR3 is 12 amino acids long. Germline CDR1 MNHNY, CDR2 SVGAGI (reference sequence). CDR3 protein: CASSPSPDTQYF. The DNA of the CDR3 is TGTGCCAGCAGTCCCTCCCCAGATACGCAGTATTTT.

This clonotype was counted between two and nine times. The rearrangement joins TRBV7-8 to TRBJ2-1, with 7 nucleotides matching TRBD1. The CDR3 loop spans 15 amino acids. Germline CDR1 SGHVS, CDR2 FQNEAQ. The trim removed 6 bases at V and 0 bases at J, leaving 5 bases unmatched. CDR3 amino acids: CASRSGTVSYNEQFF. CDR3 in DNA: TGTGCCAGCAGGTCTGGGACAGTCTCCTACAATGAGCAGTTCTTC.

This clonotype was seen repeatedly, ten times or more. The gene calls are TRBV29-1 and TRBJ2-7, with 7 bases fitting TRBD1. Trimming removed 6 bases from V and 0 bases from J; junction bases left unmatched: 5. The CDR3 extends over 13 amino acids. The germline gives CDR1 SQVTM, CDR2 ANQGSEA. The CDR3 region is CSVQPGGSYEQYF. The CDR3 DNA follows: TGCAGCGTCCAACCAGGGGGCTCCTACGAGCAGTACTTC.